The 16 T cell receptor beta chains listed next were all sequenced from one sample in a study of blood T cell repertoires in COVID-19. The repertoire was sequenced with immunoSEQ multiplex PCR; TCRdb's copy has only in-frame clones and lacks some. Among around 130,000 clones, roughly 89% were seen once, and the ten largest hold 18%. The sample taken for sequencing was peripheral blood. These receptors came from a man aged 50 to 60 with active or convalescent COVID-19.

The chain links TRBV10-1 to TRBJ2-1; 9 bases are a match to TRBD1. This CDR3 region has 15 residues. The V and J ends lost 5 bases and 4 bases, in that order; junction bases with no gene match: 6. The germline CDR1 and CDR2 sequences are WNHNN and SYGVQD (reference sequence). The DNA for the CDR3 is TGCGCCAGCAGTACTGACAGGGGGGCTTACAATGAGCAGTTCTTC. Its translation is CASSTDRGAYNEQFF.

The chain combines TRBV7-2 with TRBJ2-5, with D tentatively TRBD2 (6 bases). The CDR3 length is 16 residues. The V end was cut by 1 base, the J end by 5 bases, with 17 bases between. Germline CDR1 SGHTA, CDR2 FQGNSA. The DNA of the CDR3 is TGTGCCAGCAGCTTAGGCGGTGCGGGGATAAGGGAGACCCAGTACTTC. It codes for CASSLGGAGIRETQYF.

The V and J genes are TRBV11-2 and TRBJ2-1, with 8 bases matching TRBD1. The CDR3 has 16 residues. Losses at the gene ends were 3 bases for V and 7 bases for J; bases not matched to a gene: 11. In germline, CDR1 is SGHAT, CDR2 FQNNGV. CDR3: CASSFRGTGFPNEQFF. The CDR3 nucleotides are TGTGCCAGCAGCTTCAGGGGGACAGGCTTTCCAAATGAGCAGTTCTTC.

This clone has only a few counts. The same CDR3 is also encoded by other DNA sequences in this sample. CDR3 loop: CASSLGQGDQPQHF. CDR3 sequence (DNA): TGCGCCAGCAGCTTGGGACAGGGGGATCAGCCCCAGCATTTT. The chain combines TRBV5-1 with TRBJ1-5; TRBD1 matches 9 bases. V shed 0 bases and J 5 bases; nucleotides not matched to a gene: 0. The CDR3 is 14 amino acids. CDR1 SGHRS and CDR2 YFSETQ come from the germline V gene.

The V gene is TRBV3-1 (or the pseudogene TRBV3-2), the J gene TRBJ2-3; TRBD1 matches 8 bases. The CDR3 is made up of 14 amino acids. With 5 bases clipped from V and 6 bases from J, the junction kept 7 bases outside the gene matches. Looked up from germline, CDR1 is LGHDT and CDR2 is YNNKEL (reference sequence). CDR3: CASSIDRGSDTQYF. As DNA, the CDR3 is TGTGCCAGCAGCATAGACAGGGGTTCGGATACGCAGTATTTT.

This chain joins TRBV3-1 (or the pseudogene TRBV3-2) and TRBJ1-5; D remains unclear. V dropped 0 bases and J dropped 3 bases, with 6 bases sitting between them. Germline V lookup: CDR1 LGHDT, CDR2 YNNKEL (reference sequence). The CDR3 spans 14 residues. The chain's CDR3 is CASSQDLNNQPQHF. The CDR3 coding sequence is TGTGCCAGCAGCCAAGATCTAAACAATCAGCCCCAGCATTTT.

The chain couples TRBV5-6 to TRBJ2-2; no clear D. The CDR3 is 13 amino acids. Germline assignment: CDR1 SGHDT and CDR2 YYEEEE. V gave up 1 base and J gave up 8 bases, with 9 bases separating them. The CDR3 DNA sequence: TGTGCCAGCAGCTTGTACTTTCCGGGGGAGCTGTTTTTT. Its protein is CASSLYFPGELFF.

This chain joins TRBV5-1 and TRBJ2-5, with 8 positions matching TRBD2. The V gene's germline CDR1 is SGHRS and CDR2 YFSETQ. V lost 0 bases and J lost 0; bases outside the gene matches: 4. The length of the CDR3 is 16 residues. The chain's CDR3 is CASSLVLAVYQETQYF. DNA of the CDR3: TGCGCCAGCAGCTTGGTACTAGCGGTGTACCAAGAGACCCAGTACTTC.

This sequence joins TRBV29-1 and TRBJ1-5, with D maybe TRBD1 (6 bases). This CDR3 spans 13 amino acids. The V and J ends lost 2 bases and 5 bases respectively, with 10 bases between them. The germline V gene encodes CDR1 SQVTM and CDR2 ANQGSEA. The CDR3 coding sequence is TGCAGCGTTGAATTGTCAGGGGATCAGCCCCAGCATTTT. It translates to CSVELSGDQPQHF.

This chain links TRBV10-3 with TRBJ1-2; possible D gene TRBD1, 5 bases. Germline CDR1 reads ENHRY; CDR2 reads SYGVKD. Trimming pared 10 bases from V and 2 bases from J, leaving 11 bases between. This CDR3 contains 12 residues. In nucleotides, the CDR3 is TGTGCCAGCAGGCGGGACAACTATGGCTACACCTTC. Its translation is CASRRDNYGYTF.

The CDR3 sequence is CASSFHTSGRVEQYF. Written as DNA, the CDR3 is TGTGCCAGCAGTTTCCACACTAGCGGGAGGGTCGAGCAGTACTTC. The chain links TRBV28 to TRBJ2-7, with 13 bases identical to TRBD2. Germline CDR1 and CDR2: MDHEN and SYDVKM. The CDR3 is 15 amino acids. The ends lost 3 bases at V and 6 bases at J; junction bases unmatched: 5.

This rearrangement joins TRBV12-5 to TRBJ1-2; D perhaps matches TRBD1 (5 bases). Germline CDR1 and CDR2: LGHNT and FRNRAP. This CDR3 is built from 16 residues. Trimming left V 0 bases short and J 7 bases short, with 18 bases between. Written as DNA, the CDR3 is TGTGCTAGTGGTTTGGTATTAGGAGGAGGGGAGGGTGGCTACACCTTC. Translated: CASGLVLGGGEGGYTF.

This chain connects TRBV10-3 to TRBJ2-3, with a tentative D call TRBD2 (5 bases). Germline-derived CDR1 and CDR2 are ENHRY and SYGVKD. The CDR3 length is 17 residues. V gave up 2 bases and J gave up 5 bases, with 20 bases separating them. The CDR3 DNA sequence: TGTGCCATCAGTGAGCGGGCAGACCCGGAAGGGAGAGATACGCAGTATTTT. Its protein is CAISERADPEGRDTQYF.

DNA for the CDR3: TGTGCCAGTAGTAAACGACAGGGGATGAACACTGAAGCTTTCTTT. Amino acid sequence: CASSKRQGMNTEAFF. The chain employs TRBV19 and TRBJ1-1; 8 nucleotides line up with TRBD1. CDR1 is LNHDA and CDR2 is SQIVND in the germline V gene (reference sequence). After removal of 4 bases from V and 0 bases from J, the junction contained 4 bases not matched to a gene. The CDR3 totals 15 residues.

CDR3: CASNPQGAYYGYTF. The CDR3 DNA reads as TGTGCCAGTAACCCACAGGGCGCATACTATGGCTACACCTTC. The chain carries TRBV19 and TRBJ1-2, with D maybe TRBD1 (6 bases). This CDR3 region has 14 residues. Germline CDR1 is LNHDA and CDR2 is SQIVND (reference sequence). Trimming shortened V by 7 bases and J by 3 bases, and 15 bases separated the two germline ends.

CDR3 DNA sequence: TGCGCCAGCAGCCAACTTACAGTTCCTGGGGCCAACGTCCTGACTTTC. It specifies CASSQLTVPGANVLTF. The chain employs TRBV4-1 and TRBJ2-6; no clear D. V was cut by 2 bases and J by 2 bases, with 10 bases left in between. Germline V CDR1 and CDR2: MGHRA, YSYEKL. The CDR3 spans 16 residues.